This TCR beta chain was sequenced in a study of blood T cell repertoires in COVID-19. As for the study in general: Sample material is recorded as cDNA or gDNA derived from T cells, B-cell-depleted T cells, or PBMCs.

As processed by the authors: The authors estimated nucleated cell counts from reference gene primer amplification. Sequencing used immunoSEQ multiplex PCR; TCRdb keeps in-frame clones, though not all of them. The DNA was the basis for D and trimming; V, J and clone size are from that table. The sample lists nearly 200,000 clones; approximately 87% were seen once. The CDR3 has 14 residues. V shed 3 bases, J shed 7 bases, and the junction held 4 bases outside the gene matches. In germline, CDR1 is MDHEN, CDR2 SYDVKM. The specimen sequenced was peripheral blood. The rearrangement uses TRBV28 and TRBJ2-1; 9 nucleotides agree with TRBD2. The source is a woman in her 70s with acute or convalescent COVID-19. CDR3 amino acids: CASSFSGGTNEQFF. As DNA, the CDR3 is TGTGCCAGCAGTTTTAGCGGGGGAACAAATGAGCAGTTCTTC.